Following are 4 T cell receptor beta chains from one sample sequenced in a study of metastatic and nonmetastatic thyroid tumors. Using MiXCR, TCRdb re-called clones from the PCR reads. This repertoire shows roughly 5,900 clones, roughly 27% found once; its top ten account for approximately 10%. Nobody among the patients had been given any treatment before thyroid surgery. Sequencing was carried out using adjacent normal tissue. These receptors were obtained from a male donor with papillary thyroid cancer or a benign thyroid nodule (not recorded which). Some clones in this sample may be carry-over from other donors' samples.

A note on this clone: This could be a read error, since a much larger clone is one nucleotide away. Different DNA sequences within this sample yield the same CDR3. This rearrangement joins TRBV12-3 or TRBV12-4 to TRBJ1-1, with D perhaps TRBD1 (5 bases). Deletions cut 8 bases from V and 2 bases from J, with 15 bases between. CDR3 length equals 14 residues. CDR3 sequence reads: CASEPQGRNTEAFF. The CDR3 DNA sequence: TGTGCCAGCGAGCCCCAGGGTAGAAACACTGAAGCTTTCTTT.

This clone showed up just a few times. The chain is built from TRBV28 and TRBJ2-7; 7 bases agree with TRBD2. V lost 7 bases, J lost 6 bases, and 6 bases stayed unmatched. The CDR3 extends over 12 amino acids. Germline values: CDR1 MDHEN, CDR2 SYDVKM. The CDR3: CASTTSGGEQYF. The CDR3 region has the DNA TGTGCCAGCACCACTTCGGGGGGCGAGCAGTACTTC.

By sample fraction, this clone is medium-sized. The chain carries TRBV20-1 and TRBJ2-2; 10 bases line up with TRBD2. Germline V lookup: CDR1 DFQATT, CDR2 SNEGSKA (reference sequence). This CDR3 has 15 residues. J was trimmed by 3 bases and V by 1 base; bases with no gene match: 2. DNA for the CDR3: TGCAGTGCTAGAGTAGCGGGAGGCTACACCGGGGAGCTGTTTTTT. It yields the protein CSARVAGGYTGELFF.

Judged by abundance, this clone is large. V gene TRBV10-1 combines with J gene TRBJ2-7; D is ambiguous. V was pared by 2 bases and J by 4 bases, with 6 bases between. Per the germline V gene, CDR1 is WNHNN and CDR2 is SYGVQD (reference sequence). The length of the CDR3 is 12 residues. This CDR3 reads CASSETGYEQYF. Written as DNA, the CDR3 is TGCGCCAGCAGTGAGACCGGATACGAGCAGTACTTC.